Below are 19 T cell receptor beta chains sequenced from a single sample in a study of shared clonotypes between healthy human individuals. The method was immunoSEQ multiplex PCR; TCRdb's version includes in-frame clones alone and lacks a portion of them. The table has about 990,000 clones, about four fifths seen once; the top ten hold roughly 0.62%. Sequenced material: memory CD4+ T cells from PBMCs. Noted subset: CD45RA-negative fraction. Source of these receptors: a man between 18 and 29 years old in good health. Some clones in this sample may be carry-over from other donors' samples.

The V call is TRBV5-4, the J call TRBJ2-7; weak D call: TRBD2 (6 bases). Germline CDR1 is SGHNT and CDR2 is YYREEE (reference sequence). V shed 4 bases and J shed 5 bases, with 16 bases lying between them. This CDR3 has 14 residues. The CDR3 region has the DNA TGTGCCAGCAGCCGTGGGGGGTTAGGCGACGAGCAGTACTTC. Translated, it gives CASSRGGLGDEQYF.

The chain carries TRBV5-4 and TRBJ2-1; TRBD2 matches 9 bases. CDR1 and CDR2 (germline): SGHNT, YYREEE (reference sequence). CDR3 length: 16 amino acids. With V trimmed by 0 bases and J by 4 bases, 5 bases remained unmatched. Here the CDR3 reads CASSLGASGTYNEQFF. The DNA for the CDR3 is TGTGCCAGCAGCTTGGGGGCTAGCGGGACGTACAATGAGCAGTTCTTC.

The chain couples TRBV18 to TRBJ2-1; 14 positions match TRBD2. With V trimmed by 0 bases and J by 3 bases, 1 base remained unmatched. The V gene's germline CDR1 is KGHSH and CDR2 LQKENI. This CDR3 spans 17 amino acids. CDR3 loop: CASSPPTSGRVYNEQFF. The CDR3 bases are TGTGCCAGCTCACCACCGACTAGCGGGAGGGTCTACAATGAGCAGTTCTTC.

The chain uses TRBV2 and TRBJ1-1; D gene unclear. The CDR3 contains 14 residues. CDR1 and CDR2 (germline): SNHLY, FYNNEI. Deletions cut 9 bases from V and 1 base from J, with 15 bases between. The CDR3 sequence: CASKRISQNTEAFF. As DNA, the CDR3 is TGTGCCAGTAAGCGGATAAGCCAGAACACTGAAGCTTTCTTT.

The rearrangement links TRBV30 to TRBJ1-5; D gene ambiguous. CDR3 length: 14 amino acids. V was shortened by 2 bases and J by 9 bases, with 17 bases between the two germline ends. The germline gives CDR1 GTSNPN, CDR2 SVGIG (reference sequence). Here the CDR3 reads CAWSFGGDMGPQHF. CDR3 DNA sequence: TGTGCCTGGAGTTTTGGTGGCGACATGGGGCCCCAGCATTTT.

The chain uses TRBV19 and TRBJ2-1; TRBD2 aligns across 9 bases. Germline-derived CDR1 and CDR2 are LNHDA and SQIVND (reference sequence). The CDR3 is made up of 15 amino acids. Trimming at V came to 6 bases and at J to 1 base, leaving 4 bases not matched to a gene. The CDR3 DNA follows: TGTGCCAGTAGCGATACTAGCGGGTCCTACAATGAGCAGTTCTTC. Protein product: CASSDTSGSYNEQFF. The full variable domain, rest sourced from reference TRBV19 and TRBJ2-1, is DGGITQSPKYLFRKEGQNVTLSCEQNLNHDAMYWYRQDPGQGLRLIYYSQIVNDFQKGDIAEGYSVSREKKESFPLTVTSAQKNPTAFYLCASSDTSGSYNEQFFGPGTRLTVL.

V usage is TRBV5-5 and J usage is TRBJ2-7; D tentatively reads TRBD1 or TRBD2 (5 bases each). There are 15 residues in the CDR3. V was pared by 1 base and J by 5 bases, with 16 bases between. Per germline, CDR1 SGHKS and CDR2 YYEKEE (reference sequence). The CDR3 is CASSLSLGVQDEQYF. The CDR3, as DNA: TGTGCCAGCAGCTTGTCTCTGGGGGTTCAGGACGAGCAGTACTTC.

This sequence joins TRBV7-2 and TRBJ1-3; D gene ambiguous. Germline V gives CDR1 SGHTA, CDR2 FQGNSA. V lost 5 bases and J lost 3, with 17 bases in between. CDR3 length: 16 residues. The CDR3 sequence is CASSAPPAGFGNTIYF. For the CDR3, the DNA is TGTGCCAGCAGCGCCCCCCCCGCAGGATTTGGAAACACCATATATTTT. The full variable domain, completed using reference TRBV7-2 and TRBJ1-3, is GAGVSQSPSNKVTEKGKDVELRCDPISGHTALYWYRQSLGQGLEFLIYFQGNSAPDKSGLPSDRFSAERTGGSVSTLTIQRTQQEDSAVYLCASSAPPAGFGNTIYFGEGSWLTVV.

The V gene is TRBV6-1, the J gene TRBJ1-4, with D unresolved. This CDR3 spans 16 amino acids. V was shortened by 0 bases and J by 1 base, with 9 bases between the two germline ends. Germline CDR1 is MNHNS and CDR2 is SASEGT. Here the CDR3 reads CASSEARERTNEKLFF. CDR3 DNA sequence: TGTGCCAGCAGTGAAGCGAGGGAACGAACTAATGAAAAACTGTTTTTT.

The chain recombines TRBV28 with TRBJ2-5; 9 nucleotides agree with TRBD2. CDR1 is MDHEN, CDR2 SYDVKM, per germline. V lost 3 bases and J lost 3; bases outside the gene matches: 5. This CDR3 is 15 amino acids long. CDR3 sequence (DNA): TGTGCCAGCAGTTTTACTAGCGGGTACGAAGAGACCCAGTACTTC. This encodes CASSFTSGYEETQYF.

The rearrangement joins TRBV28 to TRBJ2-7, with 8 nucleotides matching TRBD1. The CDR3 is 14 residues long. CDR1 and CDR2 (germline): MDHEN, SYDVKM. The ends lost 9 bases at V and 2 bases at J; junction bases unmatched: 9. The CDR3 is CASSGGGMAYEQYF. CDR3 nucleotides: TGTGCCAGTTCAGGGGGCGGCATGGCCTACGAGCAGTACTTC.

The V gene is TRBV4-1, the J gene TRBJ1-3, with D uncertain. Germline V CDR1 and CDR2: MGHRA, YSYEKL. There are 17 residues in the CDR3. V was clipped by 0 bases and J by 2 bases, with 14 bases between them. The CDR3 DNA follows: TGCGCCAGCAGCCAAGATCGGCGTGGATGGACTGGAAACACCATATATTTT. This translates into CASSQDRRGWTGNTIYF.

Here the CDR3 reads CASSTLTRNSNQPQHF. The CDR3 DNA reads TGTGCCAGCAGTACCCTTACACGGAATAGCAATCAGCCCCAGCATTTT. The chain is built from TRBV2 and TRBJ1-5; D is uncertain. The V gene lost 5 bases and the J gene lost 0 bases, with 14 bases spanning the gap. Germline V CDR1 and CDR2: SNHLY, FYNNEI. The CDR3 has 16 residues. Using reference TRBV2 and TRBJ1-5 for the parts outside the CDR3, the full variable domain is EPEVTQTPSHQVTQMGQEVILRCVPISNHLYFYWYRQILGQKVEFLVSFYNNEISEKSEIFDDQFSVERPDGSNFTLKIRSTKLEDSAMYFCASSTLTRNSNQPQHFGDGTRLSIL.

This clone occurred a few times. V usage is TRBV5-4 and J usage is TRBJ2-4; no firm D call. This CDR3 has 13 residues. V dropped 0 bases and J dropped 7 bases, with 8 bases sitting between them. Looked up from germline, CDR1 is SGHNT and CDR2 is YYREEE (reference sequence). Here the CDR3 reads CASSLVASNIQYF. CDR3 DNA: TGTGCCAGCAGCTTGGTGGCCTCTAACATTCAGTACTTC.

The CDR3 DNA is TGTGCCTGGAGTGATACGGGGGACACTGAAGCTTTCTTT. Translating it yields CAWSDTGDTEAFF. The genes are TRBV30 and TRBJ1-1, with D perhaps TRBD1 (5 bases). Germline values: CDR1 GTSNPN, CDR2 SVGIG (reference sequence). Trimming shortened V by 1 base and J by 3 bases, and 9 bases separated the two germline ends. The CDR3 is 13 amino acids.

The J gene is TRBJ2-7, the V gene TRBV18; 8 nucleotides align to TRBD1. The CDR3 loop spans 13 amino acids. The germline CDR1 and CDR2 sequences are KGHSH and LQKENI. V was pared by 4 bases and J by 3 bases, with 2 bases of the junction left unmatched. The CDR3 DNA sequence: TGTGCCAGCTCACATGGACAGGGCTACGAGCAGTACTTC. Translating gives CASSHGQGYEQYF.

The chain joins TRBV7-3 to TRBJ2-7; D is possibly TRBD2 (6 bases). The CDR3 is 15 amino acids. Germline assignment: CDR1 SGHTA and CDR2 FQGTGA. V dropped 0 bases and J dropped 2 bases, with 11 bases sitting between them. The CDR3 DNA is TGTGCCAGCAGCTTAACCCCTAGCGTCCCCTACGAGCAGTACTTC. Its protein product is CASSLTPSVPYEQYF.

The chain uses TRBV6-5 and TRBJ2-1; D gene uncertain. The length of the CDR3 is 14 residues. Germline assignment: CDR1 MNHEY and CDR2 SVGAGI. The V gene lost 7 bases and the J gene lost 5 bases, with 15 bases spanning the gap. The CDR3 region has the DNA TGTGCCAGCAAGGCCACAACAGATCACAATGAGCAGTTCTTC. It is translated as CASKATTDHNEQFF.

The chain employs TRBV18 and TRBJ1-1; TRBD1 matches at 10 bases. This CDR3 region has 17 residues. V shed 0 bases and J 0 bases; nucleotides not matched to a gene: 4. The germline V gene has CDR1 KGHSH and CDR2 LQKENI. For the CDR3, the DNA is TGTGCCAGCTCACCACCTAGGACAGGGGGTATGAACACTGAAGCTTTCTTT. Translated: CASSPPRTGGMNTEAFF.